The 13 T cell receptor beta chains below come from one sample, sequenced in a study of T-cell memory formation after mild COVID-19. MiXCR, applied by TCRdb to the 5' RACE reads, yields one record per CDR3 protein. The sample records almost 550,000 distinct CDR3 sequences, 20% being singletons. Sequenced: PBMCs or a T cell subset sorted from them (not recorded which). These receptors all stem from an adult woman who had mild COVID-19 (a few samples of this study predate the infection). Cell type and time point are not known.

V usage is TRBV24-1 and J usage is TRBJ2-1, with TRBD2 matching over 10 bases. This CDR3 has 17 residues. Germline V gene sequence: CDR1 KGHDR, CDR2 SFDVKD. The ends lost 4 bases at V and 2 bases at J; junction bases unmatched: 7. The CDR3 sequence is CATSDLTGTSAYNEQFF. As DNA, the CDR3 is TGTGCCACCAGTGACCTTACCGGGACTAGCGCCTACAATGAGCAGTTCTTC.

This clonotype was seen a few times. CDR3 in amino acids: CASSAGTSGDTQYF. Here the CDR3 DNA reads TGTGCCAGCAGTGCCGGGACTAGCGGGGATACGCAGTATTTT. This chain uses TRBV25-1 with TRBJ2-3, with 12 nucleotides matching TRBD2. The germline CDR1 and CDR2 sequences are MGHDK and SYGVNS. With 4 bases clipped from V and 6 bases from J, the junction kept 2 bases outside the gene matches. The CDR3 has 14 amino acids.

The V and J genes are TRBV9 and TRBJ2-1; 12 bases align to TRBD2. The CDR3 loop spans 17 amino acids. V shed 3 bases, J shed 6 bases, and the junction held 10 bases outside the gene matches. Germline assignment: CDR1 SGDLS and CDR2 YYNGEE. The CDR3 DNA sequence: TGTGCCAGCAGCGACCTGCTAGCGGGAGGGCCAGGCAATGAGCAGTTCTTC. It encodes CASSDLLAGGPGNEQFF.

This clonotype appeared many times. The chain recombines TRBV10-2 with TRBJ1-2, with D unclear. Trimming shortened V by 2 bases and J by 5 bases, and 9 bases separated the two germline ends. This CDR3 contains 13 residues. Germline V gene lookup returns CDR1 WSHSY and CDR2 SAAADI. The CDR3 sequence: CASSEGKGYGYTF. As DNA, the CDR3 is TGCGCCAGCAGTGAGGGGAAAGGGTATGGCTACACCTTC.

In this sample, this clonotype turned up a few times. CDR3 residues: CSARTGYTGELFF. CDR3 in DNA: TGCAGTGCACGGACAGGCTACACCGGGGAGCTGTTTTTT. The chain uses TRBV20-1 and TRBJ2-2; TRBD1 matches 7 bases. V lost 6 bases to trimming and J lost 3 bases; unmatched junction nucleotides: 4. CDR3 size: 13 residues. Germline CDR1 and CDR2: DFQATT and SNEGSKA (reference sequence).

V gene TRBV15 combines with J gene TRBJ1-1; D might be TRBD1 (5 bases). The CDR3 loop spans 14 amino acids. Trimming took off 4 bases at V and 4 bases at J, with 13 bases between the two ends. Germline assignment: CDR1 LNHNV and CDR2 YYDKDF (reference sequence). The CDR3 reads CATSTFGGSTEAFF. The CDR3 region has the DNA TGTGCCACCAGCACCTTCGGGGGAAGCACTGAAGCTTTCTTT.

The chain couples TRBV12-3 or TRBV12-4 to TRBJ2-3; 12 positions agree with TRBD2. J gave up 2 bases and V 4 bases, and 13 bases lay outside the gene matches. CDR3 length: 19 residues. This CDR3 is CASSSYPTPSGRDTDTQYF. DNA of the CDR3: TGTGCCAGCAGTTCGTACCCCACCCCTAGCGGGAGGGACACAGATACGCAGTATTTT.

The sample holds a few counts of this clonotype. The chain carries TRBV5-1 and TRBJ2-7, with D perhaps being TRBD1 or TRBD2 (5 bases each). The V end lost 0 bases, the J end lost 0 bases, and 13 bases lay between the germline ends. Germline V CDR1 and CDR2: SGHRS, YFSETQ. This CDR3 has 16 amino acids. This CDR3 reads CASSLVGADLSYEQYF. The CDR3 nucleotides read TGCGCCAGCAGCTTGGTCGGGGCGGATCTCTCCTACGAGCAGTACTTC.

The chain employs TRBV9 and TRBJ2-3, with D possibly being TRBD1 (5 bases). Trimming removed 0 bases from V and 4 bases from J, with 12 bases in between. Germline CDR1 reads SGDLS; CDR2 reads YYNGEE. The CDR3 length is 15 residues. CDR3 DNA: TGTGCCAGCAGCGTAGAGGGAAGGGGCGCAGATACGCAGTATTTT. Its protein product is CASSVEGRGADTQYF. The full variable domain, its missing parts supplied by reference TRBV9 and TRBJ2-3, is DSGVTQTPKHLITATGQRVTLRCSPRSGDLSVYWYQQSLDQGLQFLIQYYNGEERAKGNILERFSAQQFPDLHSELNLSSLELGDSALYFCASSVEGRGADTQYFGPGTRLTVL.

This clonotype was seen a handful of times. The genes are TRBV5-1 and TRBJ2-6; a possible D gene is TRBD1 (5 bases). From germline, CDR1 is SGHRS and CDR2 YFSETQ. V lost 6 bases, J lost 0 bases, and 10 bases lay in between. The CDR3 contains 15 residues. For the CDR3, the DNA is TGCGCCAGCAACCCGACAGTCTCTGGGGCCAACGTCCTGACTTTC. It encodes CASNPTVSGANVLTF.

This chain links TRBV2 with TRBJ1-5; no reliable D call. Germline CDR1 and CDR2: SNHLY and FYNNEI. This CDR3 is built from 13 residues. V was cut by 3 bases and J by 2 bases, with 5 bases left in between. The chain's CDR3 is CASSDHGNQPQHF. As DNA, the CDR3 is TGTGCCAGCAGTGACCACGGCAATCAGCCCCAGCATTTT.

The V and J genes are TRBV29-1 and TRBJ2-7; maybe TRBD1 (5 bases). CDR1 SQVTM and CDR2 ANQGSEA come from the germline V gene. The CDR3 totals 15 residues. The V gene lost 2 bases and the J gene lost 4 bases, with 18 bases spanning the gap. The CDR3 loop reads CSVENPTGGLYEQYF. The DNA of the CDR3 is TGCAGCGTTGAAAACCCTACAGGCGGCCTATACGAGCAGTACTTC.

The chain is built from TRBV20-1 and TRBJ1-2; 7 nucleotides line up with TRBD1. Germline lookup yields CDR1 DFQATT and CDR2 SNEGSKA (reference sequence). The CDR3 runs 12 residues. CDR3 in amino acids: CILQGTNYGYTF. The CDR3 bases are TGCATTCTACAGGGGACTAACTATGGCTACACCTTC.